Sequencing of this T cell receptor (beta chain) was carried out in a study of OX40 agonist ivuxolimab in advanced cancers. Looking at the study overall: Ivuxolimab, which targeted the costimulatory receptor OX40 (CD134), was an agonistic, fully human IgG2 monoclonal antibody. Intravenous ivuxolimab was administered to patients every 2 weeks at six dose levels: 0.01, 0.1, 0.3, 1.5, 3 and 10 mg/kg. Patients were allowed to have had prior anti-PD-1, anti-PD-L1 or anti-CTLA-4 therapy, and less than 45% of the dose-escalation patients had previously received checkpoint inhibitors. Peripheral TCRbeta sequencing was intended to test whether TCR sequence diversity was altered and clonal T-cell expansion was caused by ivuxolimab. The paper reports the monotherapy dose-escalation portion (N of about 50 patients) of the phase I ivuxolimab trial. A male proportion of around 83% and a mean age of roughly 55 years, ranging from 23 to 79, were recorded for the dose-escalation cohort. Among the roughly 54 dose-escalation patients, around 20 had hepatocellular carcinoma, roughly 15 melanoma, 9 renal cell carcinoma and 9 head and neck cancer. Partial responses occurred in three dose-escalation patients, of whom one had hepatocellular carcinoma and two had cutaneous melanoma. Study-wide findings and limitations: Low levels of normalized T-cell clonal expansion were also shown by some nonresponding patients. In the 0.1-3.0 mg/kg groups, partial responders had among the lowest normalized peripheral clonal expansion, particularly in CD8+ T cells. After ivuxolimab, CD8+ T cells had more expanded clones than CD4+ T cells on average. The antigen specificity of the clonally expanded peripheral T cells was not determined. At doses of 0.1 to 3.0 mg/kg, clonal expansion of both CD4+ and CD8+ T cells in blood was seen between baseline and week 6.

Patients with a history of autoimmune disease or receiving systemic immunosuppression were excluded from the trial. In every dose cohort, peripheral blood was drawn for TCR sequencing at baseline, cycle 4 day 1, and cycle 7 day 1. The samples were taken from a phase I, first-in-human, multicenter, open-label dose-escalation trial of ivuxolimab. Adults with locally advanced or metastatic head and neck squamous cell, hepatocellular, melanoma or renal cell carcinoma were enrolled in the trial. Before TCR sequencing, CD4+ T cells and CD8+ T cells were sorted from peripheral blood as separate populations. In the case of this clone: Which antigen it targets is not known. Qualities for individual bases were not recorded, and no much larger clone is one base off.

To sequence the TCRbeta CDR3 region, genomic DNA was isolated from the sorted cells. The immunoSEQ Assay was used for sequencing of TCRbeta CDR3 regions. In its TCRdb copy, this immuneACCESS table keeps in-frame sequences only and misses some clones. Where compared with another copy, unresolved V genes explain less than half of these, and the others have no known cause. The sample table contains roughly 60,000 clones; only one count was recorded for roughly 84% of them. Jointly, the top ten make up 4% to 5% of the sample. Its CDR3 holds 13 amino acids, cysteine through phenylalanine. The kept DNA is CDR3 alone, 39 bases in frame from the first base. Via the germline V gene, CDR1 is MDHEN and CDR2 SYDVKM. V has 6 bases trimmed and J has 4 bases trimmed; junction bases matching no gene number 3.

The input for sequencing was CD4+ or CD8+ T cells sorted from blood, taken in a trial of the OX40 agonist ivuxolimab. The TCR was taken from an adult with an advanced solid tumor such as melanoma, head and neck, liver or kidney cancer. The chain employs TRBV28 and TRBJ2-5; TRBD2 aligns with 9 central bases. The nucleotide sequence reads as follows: TGTGCCAGCAGCGCGGGGGGGATAGAGACCCAGTACTTC. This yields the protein CASSAGGIETQYF.